Given below is one T cell receptor (beta chain) in context. This sample was taken from a study of T cell changes during pregnancy in multiple sclerosis. Clones were sequenced by immunoSEQ multiplex PCR, and TCRdb holds only the in-frame ones, with some missing. The profile shows about 80,000 clones, roughly nine tenths of them singletons. Germline CDR1 MNHEY, CDR2 SMNVEV (reference sequence). J lost 4 bases, V lost 4 bases, and 4 bases had no gene match. This CDR3 is 13 amino acids long. V gene TRBV27 combines with J gene TRBJ2-7, with 7 bases that match TRBD1. This sequence was found in a female donor with multiple sclerosis, enrolled in a pregnancy study. Sequenced here: peripheral blood, sampled before pregnancy. CDR3: CASSSQDRYEQYF. In DNA form, the CDR3 reads TGTGCCAGCAGTTCCCAGGACAGGTACGAGCAGTACTTC.